The 13 T cell receptor beta chains below come from one sample, sequenced in a study of cytomegalovirus exposure and HLA in healthy donors. In the PCR, 60 Vbeta and 13 Jbeta primers were used. Assay used: immunoSEQ multiplex PCR; TCRdb lists only in-frame clones, some missing. Of 120,000 or so clones in the sample, approximately 74% were seen once. The sequenced sample consisted of PBMCs. The receptors originated from a man aged 35-49 years in good health and CMV-seropositive.

Concerning this clone: A read error may produce the germline difference seen at one junction end. This sample also contains other DNA sequences that code for the same CDR3. The V and J genes are TRBV19 and TRBJ1-2; TRBD1 matches 10 bases. Germline V gene data show CDR1 as LNHDA and CDR2 as SQIVND (reference sequence). The CDR3 is 14 residues long. CDR3 in amino acids: CASSDRGLDYGYTF. DNA of the CDR3: TGTGCCAGTAGTGACAGGGGGCTCGACTATGGCTACACCTTT. Variable domain in full (rest from reference TRBV19 and TRBJ1-2): DGGITQSPKYLFRKEGQNVTLSCEQNLNHDAMYWYRQDPGQGLRLIYYSQIVNDFQKGDIAEGYSVSREKKESFPLTVTSAQKNPTAFYLCASSDRGLDYGYTFGSGTRLTVV.

The genes are TRBV10-3 and TRBJ1-6, with D perhaps matching TRBD1 (6 bases). CDR1 and CDR2 (germline): ENHRY, SYGVKD. The CDR3 is made up of 16 amino acids. Trimming cost V 1 base and J 6 bases, with 13 bases left between them. CDR3: CAISEWEGVGNSPLHF. The CDR3, as DNA: TGTGCCATCAGTGAGTGGGAGGGGGTAGGTAATTCACCCCTCCACTTT.

This chain connects TRBV7-2 to TRBJ2-7; 8 bases are shared with TRBD2. This CDR3 contains 14 residues. Trimming cost V 5 bases and J 3 bases; bases outside gene matches: 6. CDR1 and CDR2 (germline): SGHTA, FQGNSA. DNA for the CDR3: TGTGCCAGCAGCGTCGGGACTAGGATCTACGAGCAGTACTTC. This encodes CASSVGTRIYEQYF. Full variable domain (rest looked up from reference TRBV7-2 and TRBJ2-7): GAGVSQSPSNKVTEKGKDVELRCDPISGHTALYWYRQSLGQGLEFLIYFQGNSAPDKSGLPSDRFSAERTGGSVSTLTIQRTQQEDSAVYLCASSVGTRIYEQYFGPGTRLTVT.

The chain has TRBV27 and TRBJ1-4; D perhaps matches TRBD1 (6 bases). The CDR3 length is 15 residues. CDR1 and CDR2 from the germline V gene are MNHEY and SMNVEV (reference sequence). Deletions cut 5 bases from V and 5 bases from J, with 15 bases between. The CDR3 here is CASSPPDRRNEKLFF. CDR3 bases: TGTGCCAGCAGTCCTCCCGACAGGAGGAATGAAAAACTGTTTTTT.

The rearrangement uses TRBV6-6 and TRBJ1-5; tentative D call: TRBD1 (5 bases). CDR1 and CDR2 (germline): MNHNY, SVGAGI (reference sequence). This CDR3 spans 16 amino acids. V was pared by 8 bases and J by 0 bases, with 17 bases between. The CDR3 spells CASGLRTGDSNQPQHF. CDR3 sequence (DNA): TGTGCCAGCGGATTACGAACAGGCGATAGCAATCAGCCCCAGCATTTT.

The chain links TRBV19 to TRBJ2-1; 7 nucleotides line up with TRBD1. The CDR3 contains 15 residues. The germline V gene encodes CDR1 LNHDA and CDR2 SQIVND (reference sequence). V gave up 9 bases and J gave up 8 bases; unmatched junction bases: 16. CDR3 sequence: CASKPNSGTADEQFF. The CDR3 bases are TGTGCCAGCAAACCCAATTCCGGGACAGCCGATGAGCAGTTCTTC.

The J gene is TRBJ2-3, the V gene TRBV7-8; 8 bases fit TRBD2. J gave up 1 base and V 4 bases, and 10 bases lay outside the gene matches. There are 17 residues in the CDR3. Germline V lookup: CDR1 SGHVS, CDR2 FQNEAQ. The CDR3 DNA reads TGTGCCAGCAGCTCCCTAAGACTAGCGAGAGGCACAGATACGCAGTATTTT. Translated, it gives CASSSLRLARGTDTQYF.

The count of this clone is one. The chain links TRBV7-9 to TRBJ2-2; D ambiguous. CDR1 is SEHNR, CDR2 FQNEAQ, per germline (reference sequence). V dropped 6 bases and J dropped 7 bases, with 3 bases sitting between them. This CDR3 region has 10 residues. In DNA, the CDR3 is TGTGCCAGCAGTCACGGGGAGCTGTTTTTT. Its translation is CASSHGELFF. Drawing the rest from reference TRBV7-9 and TRBJ2-2, the complete variable domain is DTGVSQNPRHKITKRGQNVTFRCDPISEHNRLYWYRQTLGQGPEFLTYFQNEAQLEKSRLLSDRFSAERPKGSFSTLEIQRTEQGDSAMYLCASSHGELFFGEGSRLTVL.

The sample holds one count of this clone. This chain uses TRBV7-2 with TRBJ2-5, with D tentatively TRBD2 (5 bases). V dropped 2 bases and J dropped 2 bases, with 15 bases sitting between them. Germline CDR1 and CDR2: SGHTA and FQGNSA. The CDR3 spans 16 residues. The CDR3 is CASSLRVAYNQETQYF. The CDR3, as DNA: TGTGCCAGCAGCTTAAGGGTAGCGTATAATCAAGAGACCCAGTACTTC. Drawing the rest from reference TRBV7-2 and TRBJ2-5, the complete variable domain is GAGVSQSPSNKVTEKGKDVELRCDPISGHTALYWYRQSLGQGLEFLIYFQGNSAPDKSGLPSDRFSAERTGGSVSTLTIQRTQQEDSAVYLCASSLRVAYNQETQYFGPGTRLLVL.

The gene calls are TRBV7-9 and TRBJ1-6; D ambiguous. Trimming took off 2 bases at V and 7 bases at J, with 12 bases between the two ends. Germline V gives CDR1 SEHNR, CDR2 FQNEAQ (reference sequence). This CDR3 is 15 amino acids long. CDR3 bases: TGTGCCAGCAGCTTATCCGCGGCGGAAAATTCACCCCTCCACTTT. It encodes CASSLSAAENSPLHF.

This clone appeared a few times. The rearrangement uses TRBV5-6 and TRBJ2-4; TRBD2 agrees at 13 bases. Looked up from germline, CDR1 is SGHDT and CDR2 is YYEEEE. The CDR3 length is 15 residues. V lost 3 bases and J lost 6; bases outside the gene matches: 3. In DNA, the CDR3 is TGTGCCAGCAGCTCCCGGACTAGCGGGAGAAACATTCAGTACTTC. Translated, it gives CASSSRTSGRNIQYF.

The rearrangement links TRBV6-5 to TRBJ2-5; 9 nucleotides align to TRBD1. The CDR3 is made up of 15 amino acids. V shed 1 base, J shed 5 bases, and the junction held 5 bases outside the gene matches. Looked up from germline, CDR1 is MNHEY and CDR2 is SVGAGI. This CDR3 reads CASSYLTGGEETQYF. The DNA for the CDR3 is TGTGCCAGCAGTTACTTAACAGGGGGCGAGGAGACCCAGTACTTC.

The chain uses TRBV11-1 and TRBJ2-6; 10 bases align to TRBD1. The V gene end was trimmed by 6 bases and the J gene end by 1 base; junction bases not matched to a gene: 9. The CDR3 is made up of 18 amino acids. CDR1 is SGHAT and CDR2 is FQDESV in the germline V gene (reference sequence). The CDR3 sequence is CASRTDRGVWSGANVLTF. The CDR3 DNA follows: TGTGCCAGCAGAACGGACAGGGGGGTTTGGTCTGGGGCCAACGTCCTGACTTTC.